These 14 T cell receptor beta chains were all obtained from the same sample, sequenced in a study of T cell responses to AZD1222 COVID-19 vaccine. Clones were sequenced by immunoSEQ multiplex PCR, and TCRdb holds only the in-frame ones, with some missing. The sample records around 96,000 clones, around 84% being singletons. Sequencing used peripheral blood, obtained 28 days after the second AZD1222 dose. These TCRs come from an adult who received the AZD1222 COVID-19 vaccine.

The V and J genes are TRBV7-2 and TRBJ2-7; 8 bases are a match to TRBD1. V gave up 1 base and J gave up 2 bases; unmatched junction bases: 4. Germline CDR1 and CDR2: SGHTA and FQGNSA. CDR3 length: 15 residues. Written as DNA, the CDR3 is TGTGCCAGCAGCTTAGGACAGGGGACGACCTACGAGCAGTACTTC. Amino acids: CASSLGQGTTYEQYF.

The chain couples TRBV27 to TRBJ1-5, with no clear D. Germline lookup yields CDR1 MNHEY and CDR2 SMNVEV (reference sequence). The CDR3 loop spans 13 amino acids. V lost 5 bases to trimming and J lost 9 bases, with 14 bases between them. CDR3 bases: TGTGCCAGCAGTACTCGGGAGGGATCGCCCCAGCATTTT. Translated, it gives CASSTREGSPQHF.

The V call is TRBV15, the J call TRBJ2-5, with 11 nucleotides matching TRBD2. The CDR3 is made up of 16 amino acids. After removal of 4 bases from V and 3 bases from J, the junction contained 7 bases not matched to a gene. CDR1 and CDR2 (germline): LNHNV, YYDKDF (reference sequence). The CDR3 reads CATSTRTSGLEETQYF. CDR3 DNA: TGTGCCACCAGCACCCGGACTAGCGGGTTGGAAGAGACCCAGTACTTC.

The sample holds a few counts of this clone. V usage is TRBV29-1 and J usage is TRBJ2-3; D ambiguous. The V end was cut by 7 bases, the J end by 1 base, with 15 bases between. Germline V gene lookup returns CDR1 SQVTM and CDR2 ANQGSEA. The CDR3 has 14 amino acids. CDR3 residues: CSAVQPVGTDTQYF. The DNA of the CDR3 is TGCAGCGCCGTACAGCCCGTGGGCACAGATACGCAGTATTTT.

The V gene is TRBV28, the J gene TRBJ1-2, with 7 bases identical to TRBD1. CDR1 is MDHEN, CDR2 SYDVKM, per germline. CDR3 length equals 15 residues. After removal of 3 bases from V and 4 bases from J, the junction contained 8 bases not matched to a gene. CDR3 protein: CASSFDREGAYGYTF. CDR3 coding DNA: TGTGCCAGCAGTTTCGACAGGGAAGGAGCCTATGGCTACACCTTC.

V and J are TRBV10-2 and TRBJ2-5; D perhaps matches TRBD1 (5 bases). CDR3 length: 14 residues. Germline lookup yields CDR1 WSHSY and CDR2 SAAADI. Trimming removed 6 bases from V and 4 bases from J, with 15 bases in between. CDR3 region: CASSLGQAGETQYF. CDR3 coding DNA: TGCGCCAGCAGCCTGGGGCAAGCCGGAGAGACCCAGTACTTC.

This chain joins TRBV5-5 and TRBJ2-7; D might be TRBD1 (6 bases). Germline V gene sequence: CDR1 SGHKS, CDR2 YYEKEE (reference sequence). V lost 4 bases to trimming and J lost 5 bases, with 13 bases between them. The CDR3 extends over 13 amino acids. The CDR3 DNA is TGTGCCAGCAGCCTCACAGGGATCCACGAGCAGTACTTC. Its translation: CASSLTGIHEQYF.

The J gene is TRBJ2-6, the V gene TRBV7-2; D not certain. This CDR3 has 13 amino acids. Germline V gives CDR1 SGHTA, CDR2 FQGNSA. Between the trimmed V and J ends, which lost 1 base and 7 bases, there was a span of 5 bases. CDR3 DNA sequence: TGTGCCAGCAGCTTAGGCCCAGCCAACGTCCTGACTTTC. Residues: CASSLGPANVLTF.

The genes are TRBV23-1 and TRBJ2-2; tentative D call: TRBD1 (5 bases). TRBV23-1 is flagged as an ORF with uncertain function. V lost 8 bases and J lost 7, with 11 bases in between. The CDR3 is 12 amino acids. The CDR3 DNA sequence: TGCGCCAGCCCCAGGGCGGACGGGGAGCTGTTTTTT. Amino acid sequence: CASPRADGELFF.

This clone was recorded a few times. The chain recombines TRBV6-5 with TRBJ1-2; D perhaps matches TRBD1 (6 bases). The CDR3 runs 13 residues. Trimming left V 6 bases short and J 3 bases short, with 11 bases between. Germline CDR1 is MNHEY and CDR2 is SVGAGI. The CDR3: CASSKDSYYGYTF. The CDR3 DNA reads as TGTGCCAGCAGCAAGGACAGCTACTATGGCTACACCTTC.

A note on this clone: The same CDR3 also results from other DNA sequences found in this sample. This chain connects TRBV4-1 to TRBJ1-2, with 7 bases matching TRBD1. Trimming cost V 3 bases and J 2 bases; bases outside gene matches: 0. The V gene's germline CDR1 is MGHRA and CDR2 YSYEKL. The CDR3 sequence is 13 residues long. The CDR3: CASSQGQNYGYTF. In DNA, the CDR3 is TGCGCCAGCAGCCAGGGACAGAACTATGGCTACACCTTC.

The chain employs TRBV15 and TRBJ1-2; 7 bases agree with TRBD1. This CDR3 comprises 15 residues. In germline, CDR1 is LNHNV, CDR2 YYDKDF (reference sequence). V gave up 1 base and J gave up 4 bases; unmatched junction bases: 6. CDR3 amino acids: CATSRGRQGGYGYTF. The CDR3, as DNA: TGTGCCACCAGCAGAGGCCGACAGGGAGGCTATGGCTACACCTTC.

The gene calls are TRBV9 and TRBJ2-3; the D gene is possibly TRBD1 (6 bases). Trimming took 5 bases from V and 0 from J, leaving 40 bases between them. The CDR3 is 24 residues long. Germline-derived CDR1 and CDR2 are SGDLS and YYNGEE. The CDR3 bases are TGTGCCAGCAGTCCACGGGGCCGGGGCAGGGGCCGGGGCGAAAAAGAAACTAGCACAGATACGCAGTATTTT. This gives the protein CASSPRGRGRGRGEKETSTDTQYF.

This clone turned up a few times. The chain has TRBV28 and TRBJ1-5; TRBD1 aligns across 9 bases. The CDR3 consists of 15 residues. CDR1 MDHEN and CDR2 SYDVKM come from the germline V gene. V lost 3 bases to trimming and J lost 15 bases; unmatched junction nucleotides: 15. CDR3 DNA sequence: TGTGCCAGCAGTTTCCCGGACAGGGGCCCTGCGGGCCGGCATTTT. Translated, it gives CASSFPDRGPAGRHF.